These 8 T cell receptor beta chains came from one sample sequenced in a study of blood T cell repertoires in COVID-19. Clones were sequenced by immunoSEQ multiplex PCR, and TCRdb holds only the in-frame ones, with some missing. The sample comprises 300,000 or so clones, 75% to 90% of which are singletons, and approximately 2.9% rests with the top ten. The sample comprised peripheral blood. Receptors originate from a woman aged 25 to 39 with COVID-19, enrolled during active disease.

The chain carries TRBV9 and TRBJ2-5; no definite D call. Trimming pared 0 bases from V and 6 bases from J, leaving 9 bases between. There are 13 residues in the CDR3. Looked up from germline, CDR1 is SGDLS and CDR2 is YYNGEE. As DNA, the CDR3 is TGTGCCAGCAGCGTAGCAGGTTTCCAGACCCAGTACTTC. As protein: CASSVAGFQTQYF.

The chain employs TRBV7-9 and TRBJ2-3; the match to TRBD1 covers 8 bases. CDR3 length: 14 residues. J was trimmed by 4 bases and V by 6 bases; bases with no gene match: 6. Germline V gene data show CDR1 as SEHNR and CDR2 as FQNEAQ (reference sequence). The CDR3 is CASRGQGSSDTQYF. The CDR3 bases are TGTGCCAGCAGAGGACAGGGAAGTTCAGATACGCAGTATTTT.

V usage is TRBV30 and J usage is TRBJ2-4; D not certain. V was cut by 3 bases and J by 0 bases, with 15 bases left in between. Germline-derived CDR1 and CDR2 are GTSNPN and SVGIG (reference sequence). This CDR3 comprises 16 residues. The CDR3, as DNA: TGTGCCTGGAGCCCTCAGCGAATGATAGCCAAAAACATTCAGTACTTC. Residues: CAWSPQRMIAKNIQYF.

The chain has TRBV6-5 and TRBJ1-2, with 11 positions matching TRBD1. Looked up from germline, CDR1 is MNHEY and CDR2 is SVGAGI. There are 14 residues in the CDR3. The ends lost 6 bases at V and 7 bases at J; junction bases unmatched: 7. CDR3 amino acids: CASSWGTGGGGYTF. CDR3 DNA sequence: TGTGCCAGCAGCTGGGGGACAGGGGGAGGTGGCTACACCTTC.

The chain couples TRBV7-2 to TRBJ1-2; 11 positions agree with TRBD1. This CDR3 comprises 14 residues. Looked up from germline, CDR1 is SGHTA and CDR2 is FQGNSA. The trim removed 2 bases at V and 9 bases at J, leaving 5 bases unmatched. The CDR3 sequence is CASSLTRTGGRYTF. Written as DNA, the CDR3 is TGTGCCAGCAGCTTAACAAGGACAGGGGGCCGCTACACCTTC.

In the case of this clone: Other DNA variants within this sample encode the same CDR3. The V gene is TRBV30, the J gene TRBJ1-6, with 7 bases lining up with TRBD1. Trimming at V came to 0 bases and at J to 7 bases, leaving 3 bases not matched to a gene. Germline V lookup: CDR1 GTSNPN, CDR2 SVGIG (reference sequence). The CDR3 is 14 residues long. CDR3 residues: CAWSVDRVNSPLHF. CDR3 coding DNA: TGTGCCTGGAGTGTCGACAGGGTCAATTCACCCCTCCACTTT.

The chain recombines TRBV30 with TRBJ2-5; no firm D call. Germline V gene data show CDR1 as GTSNPN and CDR2 as SVGIG (reference sequence). This CDR3 comprises 13 residues. V was pared by 1 base and J by 1 base, with 7 bases between. The CDR3 nucleotides read TGTGCCTGGAGTGGAGTTCTCCAAGAGACCCAGTACTTC. It specifies CAWSGVLQETQYF.

The V and J genes are TRBV7-9 and TRBJ1-2; TRBD1 is a possible D gene (5 bases). The germline V and J ends were trimmed by 1 base and 4 bases, with 13 bases remaining between them. The CDR3 extends over 15 amino acids. CDR1 and CDR2 (germline): SEHNR, FQNEAQ (reference sequence). CDR3 residues: CASSLGAGVGYGYTF. The CDR3, as DNA: TGTGCCAGCAGCTTAGGGGCGGGGGTCGGCTATGGCTACACCTTC.